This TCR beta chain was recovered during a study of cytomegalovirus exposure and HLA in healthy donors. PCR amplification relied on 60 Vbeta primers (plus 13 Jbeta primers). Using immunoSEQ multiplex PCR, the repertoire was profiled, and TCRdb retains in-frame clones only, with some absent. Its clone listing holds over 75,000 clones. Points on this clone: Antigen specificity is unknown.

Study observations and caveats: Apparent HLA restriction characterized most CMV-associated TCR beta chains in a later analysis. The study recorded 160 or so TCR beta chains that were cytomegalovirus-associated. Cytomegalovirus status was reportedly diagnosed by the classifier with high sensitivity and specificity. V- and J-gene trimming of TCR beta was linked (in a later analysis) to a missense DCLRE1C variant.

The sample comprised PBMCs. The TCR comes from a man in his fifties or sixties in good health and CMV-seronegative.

The DNA of the CDR3 is TGTGCCAGCAGCTTAGGGACTAGCGGGGGTATCTACGAGCAGTACTTC. This translates into CASSLGTSGGIYEQYF. The rearrangement links TRBV11-2 to TRBJ2-7; 13 positions match TRBD2. Trimming took 1 base from V and 3 from J; bases not matched to a gene: 3. CDR1 is SGHAT and CDR2 is FQNNGV in the germline V gene. This CDR3 is built from 16 residues.